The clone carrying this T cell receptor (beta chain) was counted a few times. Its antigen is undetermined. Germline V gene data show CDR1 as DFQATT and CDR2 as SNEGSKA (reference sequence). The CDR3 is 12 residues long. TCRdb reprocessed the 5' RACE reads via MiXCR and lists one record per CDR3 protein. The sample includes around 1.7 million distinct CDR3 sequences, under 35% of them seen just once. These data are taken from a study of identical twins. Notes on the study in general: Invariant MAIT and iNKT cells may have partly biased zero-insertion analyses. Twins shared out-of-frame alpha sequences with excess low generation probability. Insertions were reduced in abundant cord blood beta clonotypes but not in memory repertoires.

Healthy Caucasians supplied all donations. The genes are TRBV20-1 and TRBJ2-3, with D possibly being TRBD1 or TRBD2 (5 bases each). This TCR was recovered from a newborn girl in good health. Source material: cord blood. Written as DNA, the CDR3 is TGCAGCGCAGGGACGGGAACAGATACGCAGTATTTT. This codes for CSAGTGTDTQYF.